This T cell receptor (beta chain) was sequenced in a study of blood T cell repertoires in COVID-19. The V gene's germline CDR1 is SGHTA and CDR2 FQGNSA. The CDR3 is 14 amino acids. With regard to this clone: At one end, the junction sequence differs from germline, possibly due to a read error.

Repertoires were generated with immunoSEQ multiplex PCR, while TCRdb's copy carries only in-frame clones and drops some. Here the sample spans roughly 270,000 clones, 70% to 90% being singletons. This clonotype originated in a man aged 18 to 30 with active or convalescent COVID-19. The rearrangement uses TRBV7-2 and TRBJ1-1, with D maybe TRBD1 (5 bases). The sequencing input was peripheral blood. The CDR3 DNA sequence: TGTGCCAGCACCTTAGGGGCGGGGGTTCGAGGGGCTTTCTTT. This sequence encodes CASTLGAGVRGAFF.